The T cell receptor (beta chain) under discussion was sequenced for a study of beta chain features in type 1 diabetes. As for the study in general: Patients shared similar age, gender and cell yields with healthy donors. Study outcomes and limitations: More deletions and fewer insertions at VDJ junctions were found in patients with type 1 diabetes.

This clone was observed a handful of times. Its antigen is undetermined. Investigators reverse transcribed all isolated RNA, so they sequenced expressed TCRB transcripts. Here immunoSEQ multiplex PCR was the method, and the copy in TCRdb shows in-frame clones only, minus some. Here the sample spans 200,000 to 250,000 clones, around 9.6% being singletons. The V gene end was trimmed by 3 bases and the J gene end by 0 bases; junction bases not matched to a gene: 7. This CDR3 contains 16 residues. Germline V lookup: CDR1 SGHNT, CDR2 YYREEE (reference sequence). Sequenced material: naive CD4+ T cells from blood. The chain joins TRBV5-4 to TRBJ2-7; 9 nucleotides match TRBD2. The sequence came from a woman aged 18-29 years in good health. CDR3 sequence: CASSSQLAGVSYEQYF. The CDR3 coding sequence is TGTGCCAGCAGCTCCCAACTAGCGGGCGTCTCCTACGAGCAGTACTTC.